These T cell receptor beta chains were read from a single sample in a study of blood T cells in healthy people across ages. Each CDR3 protein is one row after TCRdb ran MiXCR on the 5' RACE reads. The table lists hundreds of thousands of distinct CDR3 sequences, around two fifths of them singletons. The specimen was blood. Receptors were obtained from a man between 60 and 70 years old in good health. CDR3s include the opening cysteine and the closing phenylalanine or tryptophan. A D gene is named only where the DNA matches it firmly. Size tells how often a clone was seen (once, few, many) or the class of an expanded clone, and some rows leave it out.

D,V,J,size,DNA,CDR3
-,TRBV29-1,TRBJ1-1,few,TGCAGCGCTGTGCGAGTTTCGGACACTGAAGCTTTCTTT,CSAVRVSDTEAFF
TRBD1,TRBV28,TRBJ1-5,-,TGTGCCAGCAGGGGACAGGGCTTTAATCAGCCCCAGCATTTT,CASRGQGFNQPQHF
-,TRBV4-1,TRBJ2-7,-,TGCGCCAGCAGCCAAGATGTGGGTTACTACGAGCAGTACTTC,CASSQDVGYYEQYF
-,TRBV6-1,TRBJ1-6,-,TGTGCCAGCAAATTCCTAGACAGTGGCAATTCACCCCTCCACTTT,CASKFLDSGNSPLHF
-,TRBV5-1,TRBJ2-7,-,TGCGCCAGCAGCCCGGGGATCGAGCGGCGTTCCTCCTACGAGCAGTACTTC,CASSPGIERRSSYEQYF
-,TRBV15,TRBJ2-6,many,TGTGCCACCAGCAGACAAAGGGGGGTCTCTGGGGCCAACGTCCTGACTTTC,CATSRQRGVSGANVLTF
-,TRBV9,TRBJ2-1,-,TGTGCCAGCAGCGTAGCGGGGACCTCCGGGAATGAGCAGTTCTTC,CASSVAGTSGNEQFF
TRBD1,TRBV6-5,TRBJ1-1,-,TGTGCCAGCAGTCACCGGGACAGGGGATCTGAAGCTTTCTTT,CASSHRDRGSEAFF
TRBD1,TRBV29-1,TRBJ1-2,-,TGCAGCGTTCCCGGGACAGGTCCTAACTATGGCTACACCTTC,CSVPGTGPNYGYTF
-,TRBV7-2,TRBJ2-3,-,TGTGCCAGCAGCTTAGGAGTGGGGGTCACAGATACGCAGTATTTT,CASSLGVGVTDTQYF
-,TRBV9,TRBJ2-3,-,TGTGCCAGCAGCGTAGAAAGGAGCTGGGCCACAGATACGCAGTATTTT,CASSVERSWATDTQYF
-,TRBV6-7,TRBJ2-6,-,TGTGCCAGCACCCATGCCCCGTCAGCAGACTGCAAATCGATCTCTGGGGCCAACGTCCTGACTTTC,CASTHAPSADCKSISGANVLTF
-,TRBV6-1,TRBJ1-1,-,TGTGCCAGCAGTGAGGGAGGGGTTAACACTGAAGCTTTCTTT,CASSEGGVNTEAFF
-,TRBV6-1,TRBJ1-5,-,TGTGCCAGCAGTGACCCCAGGGGCTGGAATCAGCCCCAGCATTTT,CASSDPRGWNQPQHF
TRBD1,TRBV6-2/TRBV6-3,TRBJ2-5,-,TGTGCCAGCAGGCACCGACAGGGCCCAGAGTACTTC,CASRHRQGPEYF
TRBD1,TRBV9,TRBJ2-7,-,TGTGCCAGCAGCGCCGGGACAGAGTACGAGCAGTACTTC,CASSAGTEYEQYF
TRBD2,TRBV6-2/TRBV6-3,TRBJ2-7,-,TGTGCCAGCAGTCCGTGGACTAGCGGAGATTACAATGAGCAGTACTTC,CASSPWTSGDYNEQYF
TRBD2,TRBV25-1,TRBJ2-1,-,TGTGCCAGCAGTGGGGAGCGGGGTATTGAACGAGAGACCCAGTTCTTC,CASSGERGIERETQFF
-,TRBV10-3,TRBJ1-1,few,TGTGCCATTGCCGGGGGCGCCGCCACTGAAGCTTTCTTT,CAIAGGAATEAFF
-,TRBV20-1,TRBJ2-3,-,TGCAGTGCCACGGGTGACTTGTCAGATACGCAGTATTTT,CSATGDLSDTQYF
-,TRBV20-1,TRBJ2-3,-,TGCAGTGCTACACGACAAAACACAGATACGCAGTATTTT,CSATRQNTDTQYF
TRBD1,TRBV11-1,TRBJ2-7,few,TGTGCCAGCAGCCCCGGGACAGGAAGAACCTACGAGCAGTACTTC,CASSPGTGRTYEQYF
-,TRBV4-3,TRBJ2-3,-,TGCGCCAGCAGCCAAGATTCCCCAAGCACAGATATGCAGTATTTT,CASSQDSPSTDMQYF
TRBD2,TRBV7-3,TRBJ2-3,-,TGTGCCAGCAGGGGACTATCCCCCACCGATACGCAGTATTTT,CASRGLSPTDTQYF
-,TRBV7-2,TRBJ2-3,-,TGTGCCAGCAGCTTAGTCGCGGGGACTAGCACAGATACGCAGTATTTT,CASSLVAGTSTDTQYF
-,TRBV20-1,TRBJ2-7,-,TGCAGTGCTAGAGATAGGAGGGGGCGATACGAGCAGTACTTC,CSARDRRGRYEQYF
TRBD1,TRBV7-9,TRBJ2-1,-,TGTGCCAGCAGCAAAACGGGACAGGGTGGGCAGTTCTTC,CASSKTGQGGQFF
-,TRBV20-1,TRBJ2-4,few,TGCAGTGCCGCGGGACTAGCCAAAAACATTCAGTACTTC,CSAAGLAKNIQYF
TRBD2,TRBV5-5,TRBJ2-1,few,TGTGCCAGCAGCTTGTGGGGGGGGGATGAGCAGTTCTTC,CASSLWGGDEQFF